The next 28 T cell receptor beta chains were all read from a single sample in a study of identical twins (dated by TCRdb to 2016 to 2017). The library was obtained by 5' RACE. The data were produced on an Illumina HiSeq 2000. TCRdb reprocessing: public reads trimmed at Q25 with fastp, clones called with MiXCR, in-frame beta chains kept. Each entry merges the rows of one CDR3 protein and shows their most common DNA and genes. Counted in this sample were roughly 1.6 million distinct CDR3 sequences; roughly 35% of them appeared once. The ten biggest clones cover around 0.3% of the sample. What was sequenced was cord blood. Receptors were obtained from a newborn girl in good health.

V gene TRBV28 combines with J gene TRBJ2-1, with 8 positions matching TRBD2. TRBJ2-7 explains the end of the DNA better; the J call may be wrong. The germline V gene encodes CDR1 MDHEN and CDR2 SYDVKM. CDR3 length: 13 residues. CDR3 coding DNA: TGTGCCAGCAGACTAGCGGAGTACAATGAGCAGTACTTC. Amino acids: CASRLAEYNEQYF.

This CDR3 reads CASKGGSSYEQYF. CDR3 bases: TGTGCCAGCAAAGGGGGGTCCTCCTACGAGCAGTACTTC. This chain links TRBV28 with TRBJ2-7; either TRBD1 or TRBD2 may supply D (6 bases each). V lost 7 bases to trimming and J lost 0 bases, with 10 bases between them. From germline, CDR1 is MDHEN and CDR2 SYDVKM. This CDR3 comprises 13 residues.

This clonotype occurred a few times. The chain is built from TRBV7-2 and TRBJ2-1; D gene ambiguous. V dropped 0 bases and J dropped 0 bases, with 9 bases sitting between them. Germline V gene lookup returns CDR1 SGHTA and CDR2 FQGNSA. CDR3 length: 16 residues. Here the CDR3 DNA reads TGTGCCAGCAGCTTAGCGGTCTACCCCTCCTACAATGAGCAGTTCTTC. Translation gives CASSLAVYPSYNEQFF.

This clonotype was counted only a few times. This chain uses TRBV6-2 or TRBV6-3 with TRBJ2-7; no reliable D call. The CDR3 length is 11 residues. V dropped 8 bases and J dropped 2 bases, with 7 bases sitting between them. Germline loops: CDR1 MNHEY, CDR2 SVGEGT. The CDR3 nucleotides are TGTGCCAGCCCACCCACCTACGAGCAGTACTTC. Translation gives CASPPTYEQYF.

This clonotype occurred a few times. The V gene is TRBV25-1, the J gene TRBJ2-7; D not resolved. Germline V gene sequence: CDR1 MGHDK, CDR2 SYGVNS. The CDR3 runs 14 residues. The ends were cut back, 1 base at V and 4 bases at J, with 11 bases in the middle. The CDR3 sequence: CASSEWAQSYEQYF. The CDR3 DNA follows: TGTGCCAGCAGTGAATGGGCACAGTCTTACGAGCAGTACTTC.

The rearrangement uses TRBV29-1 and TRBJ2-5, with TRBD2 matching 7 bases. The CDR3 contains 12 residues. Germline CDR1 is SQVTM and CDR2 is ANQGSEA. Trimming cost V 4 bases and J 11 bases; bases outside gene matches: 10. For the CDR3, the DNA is TGCAGCGTTGGCGGGGGTGGAAATGAGCAGTACTTC. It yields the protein CSVGGGGNEQYF.

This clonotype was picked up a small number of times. CDR3: CASSVGGGANIQYF. CDR3 DNA sequence: TGTGCCAGCAGCGTAGGAGGGGGGGCAAACATTCAGTACTTC. The chain combines TRBV9 with TRBJ2-4; perhaps TRBD2 as D (7 bases). There are 14 residues in the CDR3. Germline V lookup: CDR1 SGDLS, CDR2 YYNGEE. The V end lost 0 bases, the J end lost 6 bases, and 10 bases lay between the germline ends.

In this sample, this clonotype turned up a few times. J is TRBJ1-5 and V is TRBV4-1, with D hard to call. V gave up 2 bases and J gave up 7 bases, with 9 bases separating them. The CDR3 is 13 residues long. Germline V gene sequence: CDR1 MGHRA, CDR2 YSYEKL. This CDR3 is CASSQFPRQPQHF. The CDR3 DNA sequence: TGCGCCAGCAGCCAATTTCCCCGGCAGCCCCAGCATTTT.

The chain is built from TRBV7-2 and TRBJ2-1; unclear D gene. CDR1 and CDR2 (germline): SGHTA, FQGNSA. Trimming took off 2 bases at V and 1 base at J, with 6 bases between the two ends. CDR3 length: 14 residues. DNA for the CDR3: TGTGCCAGCAGCTTAAACGCTTCCTACAATGAGCAGTTCTTC. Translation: CASSLNASYNEQFF. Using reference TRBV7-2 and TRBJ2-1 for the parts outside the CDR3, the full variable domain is GAGVSQSPSNKVTEKGKDVELRCDPISGHTALYWYRQSLGQGLEFLIYFQGNSAPDKSGLPSDRFSAERTGGSVSTLTIQRTQQEDSAVYLCASSLNASYNEQFFGPGTRLTVL.

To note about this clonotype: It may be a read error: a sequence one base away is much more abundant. The DNA for the CDR3 is TGTGCCGGCAGTTTTGATAGCAATCAGCCCCAGCATTTT. Translation gives CAGSFDSNQPQHF. The chain employs TRBV12-3 or TRBV12-4 and TRBJ1-5; D is ambiguous. The CDR3 runs to 13 residues.

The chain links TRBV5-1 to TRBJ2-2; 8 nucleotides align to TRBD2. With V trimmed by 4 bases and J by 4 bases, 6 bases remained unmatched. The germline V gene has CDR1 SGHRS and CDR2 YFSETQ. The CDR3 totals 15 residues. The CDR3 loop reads CASSEREIGTGELFF. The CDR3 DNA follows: TGCGCCAGCAGCGAGCGGGAGATCGGCACCGGGGAGCTGTTTTTT.

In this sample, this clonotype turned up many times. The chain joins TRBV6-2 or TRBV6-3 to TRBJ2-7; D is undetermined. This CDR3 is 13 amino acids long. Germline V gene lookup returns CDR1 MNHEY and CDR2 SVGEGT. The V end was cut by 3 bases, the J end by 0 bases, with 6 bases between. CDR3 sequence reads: CASSYGPSYEQYF. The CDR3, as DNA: TGTGCCAGCAGTTATGGCCCCTCCTACGAGCAGTACTTC.

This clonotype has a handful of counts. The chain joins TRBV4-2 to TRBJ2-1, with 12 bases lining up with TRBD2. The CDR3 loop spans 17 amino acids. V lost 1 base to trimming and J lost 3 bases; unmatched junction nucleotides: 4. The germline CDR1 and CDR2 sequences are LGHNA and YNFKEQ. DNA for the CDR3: TGTGCCAGCAGCCAAGCTAGCGGGAGGGCTCTCTACAATGAGCAGTTCTTC. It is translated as CASSQASGRALYNEQFF.

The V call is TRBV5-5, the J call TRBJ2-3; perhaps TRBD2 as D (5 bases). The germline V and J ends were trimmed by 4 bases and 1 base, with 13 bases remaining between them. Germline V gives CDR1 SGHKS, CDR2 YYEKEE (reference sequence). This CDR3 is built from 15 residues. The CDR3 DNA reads TGTGCCAGCAGCCCCGGGCGGGTGGGCACAGATACGCAGTATTTT. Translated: CASSPGRVGTDTQYF.

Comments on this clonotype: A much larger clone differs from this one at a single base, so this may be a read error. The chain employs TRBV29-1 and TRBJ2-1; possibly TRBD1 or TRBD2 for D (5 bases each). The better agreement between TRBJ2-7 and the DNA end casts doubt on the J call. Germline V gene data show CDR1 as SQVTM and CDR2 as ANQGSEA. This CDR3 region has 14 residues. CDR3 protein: CSVPRGSSYNEQYF. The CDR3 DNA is TGCAGCGTCCCACGGGGCAGCTCCTACAATGAGCAGTACTTC.

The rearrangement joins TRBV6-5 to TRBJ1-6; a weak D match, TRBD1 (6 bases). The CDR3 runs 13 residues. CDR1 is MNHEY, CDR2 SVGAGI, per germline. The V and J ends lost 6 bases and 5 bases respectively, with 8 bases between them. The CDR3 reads CASRRQDNSPLHF. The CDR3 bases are TGTGCCAGCAGACGACAGGATAATTCACCCCTCCACTTT.

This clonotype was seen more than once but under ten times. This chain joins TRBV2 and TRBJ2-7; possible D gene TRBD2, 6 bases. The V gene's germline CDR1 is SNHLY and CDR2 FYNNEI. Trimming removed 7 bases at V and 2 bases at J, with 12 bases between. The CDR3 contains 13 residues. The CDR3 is CASIGRQTYEQYF. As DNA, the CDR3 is TGTGCCAGCATAGGGAGGCAGACCTACGAGCAGTACTTC.

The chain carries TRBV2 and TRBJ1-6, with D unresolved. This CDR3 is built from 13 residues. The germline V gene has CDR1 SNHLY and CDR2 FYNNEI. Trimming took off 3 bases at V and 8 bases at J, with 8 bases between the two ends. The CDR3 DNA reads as TGTGCCAGCAGTGAGGGGTCGCATTCACCCCTCCACTTT. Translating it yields CASSEGSHSPLHF.

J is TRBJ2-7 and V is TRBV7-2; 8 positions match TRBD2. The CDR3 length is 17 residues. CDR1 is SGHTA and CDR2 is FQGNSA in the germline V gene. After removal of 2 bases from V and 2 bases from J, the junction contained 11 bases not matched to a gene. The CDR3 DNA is TGTGCCAGCAGCTTAAGTTCCGGTCGGGGGGGTGCCTACGAGCAGTACTTC. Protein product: CASSLSSGRGGAYEQYF.

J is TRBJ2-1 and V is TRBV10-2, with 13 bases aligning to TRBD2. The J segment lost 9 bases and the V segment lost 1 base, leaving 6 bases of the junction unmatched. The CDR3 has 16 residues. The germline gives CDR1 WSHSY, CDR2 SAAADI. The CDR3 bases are TGCGCCAGCAGTGAGTTCGGACTAGCGGGAGAGGGTGAGCAGTTCTTC. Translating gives CASSEFGLAGEGEQFF.

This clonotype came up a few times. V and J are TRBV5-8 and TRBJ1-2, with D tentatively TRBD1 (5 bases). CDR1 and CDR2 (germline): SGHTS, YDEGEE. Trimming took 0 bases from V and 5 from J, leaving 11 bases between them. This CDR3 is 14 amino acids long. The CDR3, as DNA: TGTGCCAGCAGCTTGGCATCGGCAGGGTATGGCTACACCTTC. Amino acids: CASSLASAGYGYTF.

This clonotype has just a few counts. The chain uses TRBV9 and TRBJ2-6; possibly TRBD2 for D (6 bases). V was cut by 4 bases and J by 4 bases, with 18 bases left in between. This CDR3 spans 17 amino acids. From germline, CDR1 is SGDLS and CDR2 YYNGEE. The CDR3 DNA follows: TGTGCCAGCAGCCTATCCACGGGGGTTTCCGGGGCCAACGTCCTGACTTTC. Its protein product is CASSLSTGVSGANVLTF.

In DNA form, the CDR3 reads TGTGCCAGCAGTTTATTAGGACAGGTTCCTAACTATGGCTACACCTTC. As protein: CASSLLGQVPNYGYTF. V is TRBV27 and J is TRBJ1-2, with 7 bases that match TRBD1. The CDR3 covers 16 residues. V gave up 1 base and J gave up 0 bases; unmatched junction bases: 5. Germline V gene lookup returns CDR1 MNHEY and CDR2 SMNVEV (reference sequence).

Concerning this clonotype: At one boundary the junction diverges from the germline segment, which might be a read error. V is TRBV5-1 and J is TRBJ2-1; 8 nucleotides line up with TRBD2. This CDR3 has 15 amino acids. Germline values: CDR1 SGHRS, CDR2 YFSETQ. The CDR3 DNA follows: TGCGCCAGCAGGGAAAGCGGGGGCATATACAATGAGCAGTGCTTC. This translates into CASRESGGIYNEQCF.

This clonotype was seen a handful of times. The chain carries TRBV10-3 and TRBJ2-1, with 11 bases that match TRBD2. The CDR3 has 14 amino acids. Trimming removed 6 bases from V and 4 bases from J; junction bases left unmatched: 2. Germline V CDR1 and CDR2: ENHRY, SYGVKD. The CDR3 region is CAISPSGGYNEQFF. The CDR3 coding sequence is TGTGCCATCAGCCCTAGCGGGGGGTACAATGAGCAGTTCTTC.

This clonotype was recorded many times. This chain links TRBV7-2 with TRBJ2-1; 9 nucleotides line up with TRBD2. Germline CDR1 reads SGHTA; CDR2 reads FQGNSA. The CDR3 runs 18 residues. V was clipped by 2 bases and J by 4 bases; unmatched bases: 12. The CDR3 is CASSLTPASGVRYNEQFF. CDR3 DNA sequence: TGTGCCAGCAGCTTAACCCCGGCTAGCGGGGTTAGATACAATGAGCAGTTCTTC.

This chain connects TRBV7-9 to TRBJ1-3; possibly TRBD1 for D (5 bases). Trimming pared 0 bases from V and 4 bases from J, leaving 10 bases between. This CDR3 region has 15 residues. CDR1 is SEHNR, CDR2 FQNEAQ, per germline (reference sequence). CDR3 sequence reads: CASSLAGTEGNTIYF. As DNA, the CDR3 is TGTGCCAGCAGCTTAGCCGGGACTGAGGGAAACACCATATATTTT. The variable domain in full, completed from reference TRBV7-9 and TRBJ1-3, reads DTGVSQNPRHKITKRGQNVTFRCDPISEHNRLYWYRQTLGQGPEFLTYFQNEAQLEKSRLLSDRFSAERPKGSFSTLEIQRTEQGDSAMYLCASSLAGTEGNTIYFGEGSWLTVV.

Here the CDR3 reads CAISGTTYYNSPLHF. CDR3 DNA: TGTGCCATCAGTGGAACGACCTACTATAATTCACCCCTCCACTTT. The J gene is TRBJ1-6, the V gene TRBV10-3; D unclear. CDR3 size: 15 residues. Germline V lookup: CDR1 ENHRY, CDR2 SYGVKD. V lost 4 bases and J lost 3, with 10 bases in between.